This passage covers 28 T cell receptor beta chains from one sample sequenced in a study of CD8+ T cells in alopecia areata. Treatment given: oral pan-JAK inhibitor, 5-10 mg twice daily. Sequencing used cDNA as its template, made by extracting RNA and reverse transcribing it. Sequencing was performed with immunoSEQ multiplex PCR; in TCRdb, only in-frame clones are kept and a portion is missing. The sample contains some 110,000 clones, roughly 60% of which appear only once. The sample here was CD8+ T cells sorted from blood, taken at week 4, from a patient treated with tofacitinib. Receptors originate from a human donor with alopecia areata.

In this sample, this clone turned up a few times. The CDR3 DNA reads TGCAGCGTAGTAGGACAGGCACCTTGGCTTGGCTACACCTTC. It specifies CSVVGQAPWLGYTF. The gene calls are TRBV29-1 and TRBJ1-2; 7 nucleotides agree with TRBD1. Looked up from germline, CDR1 is SQVTM and CDR2 is ANQGSEA. This CDR3 has 14 amino acids. J was trimmed by 7 bases and V by 6 bases; bases with no gene match: 14.

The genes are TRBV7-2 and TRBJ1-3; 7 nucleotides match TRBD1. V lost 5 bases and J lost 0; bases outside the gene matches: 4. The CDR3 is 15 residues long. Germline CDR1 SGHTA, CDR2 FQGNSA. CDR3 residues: CASSGDSSSGNTIYF. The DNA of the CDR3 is TGTGCCAGCAGCGGGGACAGCTCCTCTGGAAACACCATATATTTT.

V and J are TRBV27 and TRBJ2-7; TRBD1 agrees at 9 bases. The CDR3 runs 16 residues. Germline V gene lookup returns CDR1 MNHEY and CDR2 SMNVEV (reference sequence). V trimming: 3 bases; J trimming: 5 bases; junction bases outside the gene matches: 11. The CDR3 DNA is TGTGCCAGCAGTTTTCACAGGGGGCCCCACTGGAACGAGCAGTACTTC. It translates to CASSFHRGPHWNEQYF.

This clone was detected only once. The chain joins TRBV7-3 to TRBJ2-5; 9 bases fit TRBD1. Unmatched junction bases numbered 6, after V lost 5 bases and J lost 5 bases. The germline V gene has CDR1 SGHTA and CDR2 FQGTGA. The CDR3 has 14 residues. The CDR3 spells CASSPTGGIETQYF. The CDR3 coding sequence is TGTGCCAGCAGCCCCACAGGGGGCATTGAGACCCAGTACTTC. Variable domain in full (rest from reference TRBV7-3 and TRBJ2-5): GAGVSQTPSNKVTEKGKYVELRCDPISGHTALYWYRQSLGQGPEFLIYFQGTGAADDSGLPNDRFFAVRPEGSVSTLKIQRTERGDSAVYLCASSPTGGIETQYFGPGTRLLVL.

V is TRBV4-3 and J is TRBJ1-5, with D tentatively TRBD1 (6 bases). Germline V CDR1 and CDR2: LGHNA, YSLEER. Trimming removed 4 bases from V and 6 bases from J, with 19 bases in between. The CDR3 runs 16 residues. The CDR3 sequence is CASSRTANRDGQPQHF. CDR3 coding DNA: TGCGCCAGCAGCCGTACCGCCAACAGGGACGGTCAGCCCCAGCATTTT.

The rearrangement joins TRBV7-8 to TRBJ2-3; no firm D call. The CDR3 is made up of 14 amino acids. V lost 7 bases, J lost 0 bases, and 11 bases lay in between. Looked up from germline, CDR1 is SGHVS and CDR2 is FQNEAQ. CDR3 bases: TGTGCCAGCACTTCAGGAGCTAGCACAGATACGCAGTATTTT. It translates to CASTSGASTDTQYF.

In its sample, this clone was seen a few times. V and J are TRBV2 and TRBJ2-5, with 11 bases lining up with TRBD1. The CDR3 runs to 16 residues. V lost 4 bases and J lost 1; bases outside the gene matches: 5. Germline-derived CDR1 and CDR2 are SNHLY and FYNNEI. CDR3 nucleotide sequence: TGTGCCAGCAGTGGGCCGGGGACAGGGGGCCAAGAGACCCAGTACTTC. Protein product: CASSGPGTGGQETQYF.

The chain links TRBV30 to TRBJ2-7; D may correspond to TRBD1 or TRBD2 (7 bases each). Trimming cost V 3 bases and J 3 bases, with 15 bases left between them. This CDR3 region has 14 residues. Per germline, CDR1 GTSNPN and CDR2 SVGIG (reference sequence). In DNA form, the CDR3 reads TGTGCCTGGAGGGTAGCAGGGGGGGGCTACGAGCAGTACTTC. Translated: CAWRVAGGGYEQYF.

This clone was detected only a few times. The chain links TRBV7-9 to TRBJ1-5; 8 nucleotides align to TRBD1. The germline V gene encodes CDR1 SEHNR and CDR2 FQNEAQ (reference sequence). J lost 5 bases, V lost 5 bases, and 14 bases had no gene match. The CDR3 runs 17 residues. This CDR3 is CASSHPGGTGGDQPQHF. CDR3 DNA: TGTGCCAGCAGCCACCCCGGCGGGACAGGAGGCGATCAGCCCCAGCATTTT.

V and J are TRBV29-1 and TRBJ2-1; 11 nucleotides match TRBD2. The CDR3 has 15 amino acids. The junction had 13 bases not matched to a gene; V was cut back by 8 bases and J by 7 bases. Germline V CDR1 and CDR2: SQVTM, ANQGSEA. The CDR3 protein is CSTYLLAGGENEQFF. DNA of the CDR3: TGCAGCACGTACCTCTTAGCGGGGGGGGAAAATGAGCAGTTCTTC.

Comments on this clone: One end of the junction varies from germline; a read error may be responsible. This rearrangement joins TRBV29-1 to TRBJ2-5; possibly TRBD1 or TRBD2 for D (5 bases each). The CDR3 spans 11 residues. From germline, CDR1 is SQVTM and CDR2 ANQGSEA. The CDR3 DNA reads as TGCAGCATTGAGGGGATCGGGGAGCAGTACTTC. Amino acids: CSIEGIGEQYF.

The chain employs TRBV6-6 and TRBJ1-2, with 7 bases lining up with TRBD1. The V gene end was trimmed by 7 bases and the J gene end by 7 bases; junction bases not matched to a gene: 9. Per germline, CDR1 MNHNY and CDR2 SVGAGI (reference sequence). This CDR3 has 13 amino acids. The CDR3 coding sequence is TGTGCCAGCATTCCACACACAGGGGCTGGCTACACCTTC. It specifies CASIPHTGAGYTF.

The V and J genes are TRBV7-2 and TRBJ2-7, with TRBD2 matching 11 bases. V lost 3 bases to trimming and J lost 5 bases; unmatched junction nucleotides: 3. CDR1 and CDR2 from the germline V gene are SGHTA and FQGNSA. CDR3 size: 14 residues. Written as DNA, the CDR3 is TGTGCCAGCAGCTTTAGCGGGGGGGCCGACGAGCAGTACTTC. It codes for CASSFSGGADEQYF.

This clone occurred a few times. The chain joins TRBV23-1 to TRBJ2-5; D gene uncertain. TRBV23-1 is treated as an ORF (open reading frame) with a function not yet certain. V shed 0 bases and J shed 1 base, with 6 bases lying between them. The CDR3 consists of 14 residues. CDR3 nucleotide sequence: TGCGCCAGCAGTCAATCCGGCTCCCAAGAGACCCAGTACTTC. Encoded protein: CASSQSGSQETQYF.

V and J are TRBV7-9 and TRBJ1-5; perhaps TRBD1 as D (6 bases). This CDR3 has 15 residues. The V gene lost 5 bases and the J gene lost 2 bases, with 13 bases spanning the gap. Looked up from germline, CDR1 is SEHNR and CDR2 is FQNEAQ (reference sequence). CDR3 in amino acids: CASSPEGVGNQPQHF. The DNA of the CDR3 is TGTGCCAGCAGCCCCGAGGGGGTGGGCAATCAGCCCCAGCATTTT.

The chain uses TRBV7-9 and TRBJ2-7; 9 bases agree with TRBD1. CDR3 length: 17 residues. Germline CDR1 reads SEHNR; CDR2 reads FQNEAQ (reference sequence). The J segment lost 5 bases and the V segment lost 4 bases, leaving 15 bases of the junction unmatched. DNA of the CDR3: TGTGCCAGCAGCTCGAGTTTACTGGGGACAGGGTTCAACGAGCAGTACTTC. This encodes CASSSSLLGTGFNEQYF.

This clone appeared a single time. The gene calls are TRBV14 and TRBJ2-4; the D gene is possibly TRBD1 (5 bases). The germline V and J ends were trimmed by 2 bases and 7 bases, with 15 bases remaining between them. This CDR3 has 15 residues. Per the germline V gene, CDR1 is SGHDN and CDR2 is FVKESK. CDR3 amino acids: CASSQITEGANIQYF. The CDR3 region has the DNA TGTGCCAGCAGCCAAATAACCGAAGGGGCGAACATTCAGTACTTC.

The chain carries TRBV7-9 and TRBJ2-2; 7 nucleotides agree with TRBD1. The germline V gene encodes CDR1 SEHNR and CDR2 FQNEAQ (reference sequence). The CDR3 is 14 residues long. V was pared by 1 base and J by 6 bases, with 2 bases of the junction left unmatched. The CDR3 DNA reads TGTGCCAGCAGCTTAGGGGACAGCCCCGGGGAGCTGTTTTTT. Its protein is CASSLGDSPGELFF.

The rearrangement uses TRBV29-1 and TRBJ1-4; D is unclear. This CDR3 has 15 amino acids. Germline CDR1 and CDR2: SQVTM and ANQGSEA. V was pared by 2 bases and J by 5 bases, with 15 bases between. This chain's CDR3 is CSVELGNSWNEKLFF. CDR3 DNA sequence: TGCAGCGTTGAATTGGGCAATAGCTGGAATGAAAAACTGTTTTTT. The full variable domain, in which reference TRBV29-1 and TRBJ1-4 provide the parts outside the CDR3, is SAVISQKPSRDICQRGTSLTIQCQVDSQVTMMFWYRQQPGQSLTLIATANQGSEATYESGFVIDKFPISRPNLTFSTLTVSNMSPEDSSIYLCSVELGNSWNEKLFFGSGTQLSVL.

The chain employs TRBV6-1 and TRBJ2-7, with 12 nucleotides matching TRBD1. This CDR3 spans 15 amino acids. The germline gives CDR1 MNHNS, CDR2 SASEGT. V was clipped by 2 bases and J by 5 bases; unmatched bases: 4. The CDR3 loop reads CASSETGTGGDEQYF. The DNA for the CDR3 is TGTGCCAGCAGTGAAACCGGGACAGGGGGCGACGAGCAGTACTTC.

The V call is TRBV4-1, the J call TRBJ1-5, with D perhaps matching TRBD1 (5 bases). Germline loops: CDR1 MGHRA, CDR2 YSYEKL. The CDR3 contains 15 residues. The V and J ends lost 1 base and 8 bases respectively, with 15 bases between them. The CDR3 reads CASSQVLGEEEPQHF. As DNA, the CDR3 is TGCGCCAGCAGCCAAGTTTTGGGGGAGGAGGAGCCCCAGCATTTT.

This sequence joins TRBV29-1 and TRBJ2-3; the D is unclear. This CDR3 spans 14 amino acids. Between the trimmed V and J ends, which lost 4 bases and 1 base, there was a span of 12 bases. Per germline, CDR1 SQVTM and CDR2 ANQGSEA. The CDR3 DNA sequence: TGCAGCGTTGTGGTCTACCTTCGCACAGATACGCAGTATTTT. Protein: CSVVVYLRTDTQYF.

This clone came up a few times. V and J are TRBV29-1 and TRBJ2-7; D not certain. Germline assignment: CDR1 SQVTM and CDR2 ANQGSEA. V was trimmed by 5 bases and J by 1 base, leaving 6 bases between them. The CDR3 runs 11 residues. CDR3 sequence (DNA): TGCAGCGTTCTAGGGTCCTACGAGCAGTACTTC. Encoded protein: CSVLGSYEQYF.

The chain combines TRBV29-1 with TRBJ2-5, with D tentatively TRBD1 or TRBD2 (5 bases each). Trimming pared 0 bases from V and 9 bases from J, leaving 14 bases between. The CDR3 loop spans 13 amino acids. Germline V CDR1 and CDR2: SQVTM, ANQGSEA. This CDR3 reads CSVEDENGAAQYF. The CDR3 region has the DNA TGCAGCGTTGAAGACGAAAACGGGGCGGCCCAGTACTTC.

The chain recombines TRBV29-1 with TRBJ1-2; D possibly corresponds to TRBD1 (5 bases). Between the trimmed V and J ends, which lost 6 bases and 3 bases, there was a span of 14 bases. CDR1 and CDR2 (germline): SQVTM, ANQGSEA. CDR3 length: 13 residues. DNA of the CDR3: TGCAGCGTGGGGGATCTTTCCGACTATGGCTACACCTTC. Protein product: CSVGDLSDYGYTF.

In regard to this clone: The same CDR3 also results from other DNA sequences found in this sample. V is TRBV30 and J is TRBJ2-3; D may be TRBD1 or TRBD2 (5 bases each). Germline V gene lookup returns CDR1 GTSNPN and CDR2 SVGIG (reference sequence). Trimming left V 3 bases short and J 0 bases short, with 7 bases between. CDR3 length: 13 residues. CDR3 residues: CAWSRESTDTQYF. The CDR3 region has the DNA TGTGCCTGGAGCAGGGAGAGCACAGATACGCAGTATTTT.

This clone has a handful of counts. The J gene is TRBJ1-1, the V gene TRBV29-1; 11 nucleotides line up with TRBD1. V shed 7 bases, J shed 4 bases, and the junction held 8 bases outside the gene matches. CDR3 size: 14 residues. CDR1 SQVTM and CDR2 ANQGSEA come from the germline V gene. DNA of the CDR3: TGCAGCGCCCGGACAGGGGGCTACGGCACTGAAGCTTTCTTT. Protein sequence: CSARTGGYGTEAFF. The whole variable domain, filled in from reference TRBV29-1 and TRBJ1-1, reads SAVISQKPSRDICQRGTSLTIQCQVDSQVTMMFWYRQQPGQSLTLIATANQGSEATYESGFVIDKFPISRPNLTFSTLTVSNMSPEDSSIYLCSARTGGYGTEAFFGQGTRLTVV.

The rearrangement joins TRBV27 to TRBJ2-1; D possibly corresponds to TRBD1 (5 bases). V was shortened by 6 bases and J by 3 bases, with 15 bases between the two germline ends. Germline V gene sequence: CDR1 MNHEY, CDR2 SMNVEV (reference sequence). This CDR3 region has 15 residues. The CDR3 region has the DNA TGTGCCAGCAGCTCATTGATCAGGGTCTACAATGAGCAGTTCTTC. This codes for CASSSLIRVYNEQFF.